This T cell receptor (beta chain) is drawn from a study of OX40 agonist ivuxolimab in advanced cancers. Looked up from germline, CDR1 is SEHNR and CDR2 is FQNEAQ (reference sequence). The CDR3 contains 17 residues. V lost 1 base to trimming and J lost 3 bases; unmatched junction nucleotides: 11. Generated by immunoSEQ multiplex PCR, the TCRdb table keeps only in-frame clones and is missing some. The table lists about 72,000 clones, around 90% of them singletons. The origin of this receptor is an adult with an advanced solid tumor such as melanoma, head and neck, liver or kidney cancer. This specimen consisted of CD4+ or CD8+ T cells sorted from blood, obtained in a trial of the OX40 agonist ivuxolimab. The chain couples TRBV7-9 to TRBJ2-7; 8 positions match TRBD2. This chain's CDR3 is CASSLELPGRDLYEQYF. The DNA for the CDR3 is TGTGCCAGCAGCTTAGAACTACCCGGGAGGGATCTCTACGAGCAGTACTTC.